One sample yielded the 5 T cell receptor beta chains listed below, sequenced in a study of cytomegalovirus exposure and HLA in healthy donors. The PCR ran on 60 Vbeta and 13 Jbeta primers. Repertoires were generated with immunoSEQ multiplex PCR, while TCRdb's copy carries only in-frame clones and drops some. The sample lists around 110,000 clones; roughly 83% were seen once. Sequencing was performed on PBMCs. Source of these receptors: a woman aged 18-29 years in good health and CMV-seropositive.

V and J are TRBV5-1 and TRBJ2-5; TRBD2 is a possible D gene (6 bases). V was cut by 3 bases and J by 5 bases, with 17 bases left in between. From germline, CDR1 is SGHRS and CDR2 YFSETQ. This CDR3 is built from 15 residues. In DNA, the CDR3 is TGCGCCAGCAGCTCCCCGGGTCGGGGGAGGGAGACCCAGTACTTC. Its protein product is CASSSPGRGRETQYF.

The V and J genes are TRBV7-9 and TRBJ1-4; 9 bases map to TRBD1. Trimming took 5 bases from V and 6 from J; bases not matched to a gene: 4. Germline loops: CDR1 SEHNR, CDR2 FQNEAQ (reference sequence). The CDR3 consists of 14 residues. CDR3 protein: CASSRTGGYEKLFF. CDR3 DNA sequence: TGTGCCAGCAGCCGTACAGGGGGCTATGAAAAACTGTTTTTT.

V gene TRBV7-2 combines with J gene TRBJ2-1; the match to TRBD2 covers 14 bases. V shed 4 bases and J 9 bases; nucleotides not matched to a gene: 8. Germline CDR1 reads SGHTA; CDR2 reads FQGNSA. The CDR3 has 16 amino acids. The CDR3 sequence is CASSSRLAGGGGEQFF. Written as DNA, the CDR3 is TGTGCCAGCAGCTCCCGACTAGCGGGAGGGGGTGGTGAGCAGTTCTTC.

The rearrangement joins TRBV27 to TRBJ2-3; D is possibly TRBD1 (6 bases). The length of the CDR3 is 14 residues. The V gene lost 6 bases and the J gene lost 0 bases, with 10 bases spanning the gap. The germline gives CDR1 MNHEY, CDR2 SMNVEV (reference sequence). CDR3 nucleotides: TGTGCCAGCAGGTGGACAGCTAGCACAGATACGCAGTATTTT. Amino acids: CASRWTASTDTQYF.

The V call is TRBV5-5, the J call TRBJ2-7; the match to TRBD2 covers 7 bases. The CDR3 loop spans 13 amino acids. J lost 6 bases, V lost 10 bases, and 13 bases had no gene match. Per the germline V gene, CDR1 is SGHKS and CDR2 is YYEKEE (reference sequence). The DNA for the CDR3 is TGTGCCGGAAGAGAGACTAGCAGTGGCGAGCAGTACTTC. Translation: CAGRETSSGEQYF. Based on the CDR3 plus reference TRBV5-5 and TRBJ2-7, the full variable domain is DAGVTQSPTHLIKTRGQQVTLRCSPISGHKSVSWYQQVLGQGPQFIFQYYEKEERGRGNFPDRFSARQFPNYSSELNVNALLLGDSALYLCAGRETSSGEQYFGPGTRLTVT.